These 30 T cell receptor beta chains were sequenced from one sample in a study of blood T cells in healthy people across ages. Through a sample-barcoded 5' primer and a J-beta primer mix, a second PCR was run for roughly 7 to 12 cycles. MiXCR, applied by TCRdb to the 5' RACE reads, yields one record per CDR3 protein. The sample contains around 990,000 distinct CDR3 sequences, under 30% of which appear only once. This sample was also put to use in a study of T cells of mothers and their children.

The sequencing sample was made of blood. These receptor sequences come from a girl aged 2 to 9 in good health.

V usage is TRBV5-6 and J usage is TRBJ2-4; D possibly matches TRBD1 or TRBD2 (5 bases each). From germline, CDR1 is SGHDT and CDR2 YYEEEE. Between the trimmed V and J ends, which lost 0 bases and 5 bases, there was a span of 15 bases. This CDR3 contains 16 residues. This CDR3 is CASSLGGWHTENIQYF. The CDR3 DNA reads TGTGCCAGCAGCTTGGGGGGGTGGCATACCGAAAACATTCAGTACTTC.

CDR3 region: CASSQEGFFNEQFF. The CDR3 bases are TGCGCCAGCAGCCAAGAGGGATTTTTCAATGAGCAGTTCTTC. V and J are TRBV4-3 and TRBJ2-1; D gene unclear. This CDR3 is built from 14 residues. Germline lookup yields CDR1 LGHNA and CDR2 YSLEER. V lost 0 bases and J 6 bases, leaving 9 bases between the germline ends.

The V call is TRBV5-1, the J call TRBJ1-4; D is unresolved. The CDR3 totals 14 residues. Germline V CDR1 and CDR2: SGHRS, YFSETQ. Deletions cut 1 base from V and 6 bases from J, with 10 bases between. The CDR3 reads CASSLQSRDEKLFF. CDR3 DNA sequence: TGCGCCAGCAGCTTGCAGTCAAGGGATGAAAAACTGTTTTTT.

The rearrangement uses TRBV14 and TRBJ2-3, with TRBD2 matching 7 bases. This CDR3 contains 16 residues. The V segment lost 3 bases and the J segment 4 bases; nucleotides outside the gene matches: 10. From germline, CDR1 is SGHDN and CDR2 FVKESK. The CDR3 nucleotides are TGTGCCAGCAGCCATCTAGGACTCAGCGGGGCAGATACGCAGTATTTT. Amino acid sequence: CASSHLGLSGADTQYF.

V usage is TRBV7-2 and J usage is TRBJ1-2, with a weak D call TRBD1 (6 bases). Germline assignment: CDR1 SGHTA and CDR2 FQGNSA. The ends were cut back, 3 bases at V and 5 bases at J, with 13 bases in the middle. This CDR3 is 14 amino acids long. The CDR3 reads CASSFARQAYGYTF. CDR3 DNA: TGTGCCAGCAGCTTTGCCCGACAGGCTTATGGCTACACCTTC.

This clonotype turned up a few times. This chain connects TRBV7-2 to TRBJ2-7, with 8 bases lining up with TRBD2. Trimming removed 1 base from V and 5 bases from J; junction bases left unmatched: 4. CDR1 and CDR2 from the germline V gene are SGHTA and FQGNSA. This CDR3 has 14 residues. CDR3 in amino acids: CASSLEREYNEQYF. CDR3 bases: TGTGCCAGCAGCTTAGAGCGGGAGTACAACGAGCAGTACTTC.

This clonotype was counted a few times. The gene calls are TRBV3-1 and TRBJ2-1; possible D gene TRBD2, 6 bases. Germline loops: CDR1 LGHDT, CDR2 YNNKEL (reference sequence). CDR3 size: 13 residues. Trimming removed 8 bases at V and 4 bases at J, with 12 bases between. The CDR3 bases are TGTGCCAGCGGGAGGCCCAATTACAATGAGCAGTTCTTC. This encodes CASGRPNYNEQFF.

This clonotype was recorded a few times. This chain uses TRBV7-9 with TRBJ2-7, with a weak D call TRBD1 (5 bases). V lost 8 bases and J lost 2, with 13 bases in between. This CDR3 region has 13 residues. Germline V gives CDR1 SEHNR, CDR2 FQNEAQ (reference sequence). The CDR3 loop reads CASWGQSPYEQYF. The CDR3 nucleotides are TGTGCCAGCTGGGGCCAGAGTCCCTACGAGCAGTACTTC.

In its sample, this clonotype was seen a few times. The rearrangement uses TRBV20-1 and TRBJ2-7, with D maybe TRBD2 (6 bases). The CDR3 sequence is 15 residues long. Trimming removed 3 bases at V and 0 bases at J, with 15 bases between. CDR1 and CDR2 (germline): DFQATT, SNEGSKA (reference sequence). The CDR3 DNA follows: TGCAGTGCTAGGAGCGGGTCCCTTCGCTCCTACGAGCAGTACTTC. This encodes CSARSGSLRSYEQYF.

The rearrangement links TRBV11-2 to TRBJ2-5; TRBD2 might be the D (6 bases). The J call may be faulty, since TRBJ2-7 better matches the DNA end. This CDR3 region has 16 residues. Germline V gene data show CDR1 as SGHAT and CDR2 as FQNNGV. The CDR3 loop is CASSLGGLPQTYEQYF. The CDR3 region has the DNA TGTGCCAGCAGCTTAGGGGGACTCCCCCAGACCTACGAGCAGTACTTC.

This clonotype was detected a few times. The chain has TRBV4-2 and TRBJ1-1; 10 bases are shared with TRBD1. V lost 3 bases, J lost 5 bases, and 3 bases stayed unmatched. In germline, CDR1 is LGHNA, CDR2 YNFKEQ. The CDR3 length is 14 residues. The CDR3 DNA follows: TGTGCCAGCAGCCAGTGGACAGGGGGGACTGAAGCTTTCTTT. This sequence encodes CASSQWTGGTEAFF.

This clonotype has only one observation. The V and J genes are TRBV5-1 and TRBJ2-1; D remains unclear. CDR3 length: 12 residues. The germline gives CDR1 SGHRS, CDR2 YFSETQ. Trimming took off 3 bases at V and 5 bases at J, with 6 bases between the two ends. CDR3 residues: CASSSGHNEQFF. The CDR3 region has the DNA TGCGCCAGCAGCTCCGGGCACAATGAGCAGTTCTTC. Full variable domain (remainder filled in from reference TRBV5-1 and TRBJ2-1): KAGVTQTPRYLIKTRGQQVTLSCSPISGHRSVSWYQQTPGQGLQFLFEYFSETQRNKGNFPGRFSGRQFSNSRSEMNVSTLELGDSALYLCASSSGHNEQFFGPGTRLTVL.

This clonotype was seen more than once but under ten times. The gene calls are TRBV7-3 and TRBJ2-1, with a possible D match to TRBD1 (6 bases). CDR1 is SGHTA, CDR2 FQGTGA, per germline. The CDR3 loop spans 15 amino acids. Trimming cost V 5 bases and J 4 bases, with 15 bases left between them. The CDR3: CASSLIQGVYNEQFF. CDR3 nucleotide sequence: TGTGCCAGCAGCCTTATACAGGGTGTGTACAATGAGCAGTTCTTC.

In its sample, this clonotype was seen a few times. V gene TRBV21-1 combines with J gene TRBJ2-5; the DNA was not used to check the table's D call, TRBD1. TRBV21-1 is described as a pseudogene. This CDR3 is 12 amino acids long. The CDR3 DNA reads as TGTGCCGGACGACAGGGGCCACTGACCCAGTACTTC. It codes for CAGRQGPLTQYF.

The chain recombines TRBV18 with TRBJ2-5, with D perhaps matching TRBD1 (5 bases). V was pared by 3 bases and J by 5 bases, with 16 bases between. Germline V gene sequence: CDR1 KGHSH, CDR2 LQKENI. The CDR3 consists of 15 residues. The CDR3 protein is CASSPNLSGSETQYF. The CDR3 DNA reads TGTGCCAGCTCACCTAACTTGTCAGGGTCGGAGACCCAGTACTTC.

The rearrangement links TRBV24-1 to TRBJ2-6, with TRBD1 as a possible D gene (5 bases). CDR3 length equals 16 residues. Looked up from germline, CDR1 is KGHDR and CDR2 is SFDVKD. V lost 2 bases and J 1 base, leaving 8 bases between the germline ends. The CDR3 DNA reads as TGTGCCACCAGTGATTCAACAGGATCTGGGGCCAACGTCCTGACTTTC. It is translated as CATSDSTGSGANVLTF.

V gene TRBV4-2 combines with J gene TRBJ2-3; no definite D call. CDR1 is LGHNA and CDR2 is YNFKEQ in the germline V gene. V was clipped by 4 bases and J by 2 bases, with 13 bases between them. The CDR3 runs to 15 residues. The CDR3 region is CASSPSMSLTDTQYF. In DNA, the CDR3 is TGTGCCAGCAGCCCATCGATGAGTCTCACAGATACGCAGTATTTT.

This clonotype was picked up a small number of times. This chain connects TRBV3-1 to TRBJ2-5; D perhaps matches TRBD1 (6 bases). CDR1 is LGHDT and CDR2 is YNNKEL in the germline V gene (reference sequence). Trimming cost V 4 bases and J 5 bases, with 20 bases left between them. The CDR3 consists of 16 residues. The DNA for the CDR3 is TGTGCCAGCAGCCTTAGAGGACAGCTCCGCGGGGAGACCCAGTACTTC. Translating it yields CASSLRGQLRGETQYF.

The chain links TRBV7-9 to TRBJ2-5, with D unresolved. TRBJ2-1 matches the DNA end more closely, so the J call is doubtful. Germline CDR1 SEHNR, CDR2 FQNEAQ (reference sequence). The CDR3 spans 12 residues. The CDR3, as DNA: TGTGCCAGCAGATACTACACCAATGAGCAGTTCTTC. It codes for CASRYYTNEQFF.

This clonotype was found once. The V gene is TRBV28, the J gene TRBJ1-4; D is perhaps TRBD1 (6 bases). This CDR3 contains 17 residues. V dropped 2 bases and J dropped 3 bases, with 16 bases sitting between them. CDR1 and CDR2 from the germline V gene are MDHEN and SYDVKM. The DNA for the CDR3 is TGTGCCAGCAGTTTAGAGGGGGGCAACGGTGCTAATGAAAAACTGTTTTTT. Translating it yields CASSLEGGNGANEKLFF.

This clonotype appeared a few times. The CDR3 is CASSFYFAGREETQYF. DNA of the CDR3: TGTGCCAGCAGCTTTTATTTCGCAGGCCGGGAAGAGACCCAGTACTTC. The chain carries TRBV7-8 and TRBJ2-5; no firm D call. The germline V and J ends were trimmed by 3 bases and 3 bases, with 17 bases remaining between them. This CDR3 contains 16 residues. CDR1 is SGHVS, CDR2 FQNEAQ, per germline.

The V and J genes are TRBV20-1 and TRBJ2-5; 9 nucleotides agree with TRBD2. The germline V gene has CDR1 DFQATT and CDR2 SNEGSKA (reference sequence). The V segment lost 4 bases and the J segment 2 bases; nucleotides outside the gene matches: 14. The CDR3 is made up of 17 amino acids. CDR3 loop: CSATPRKAGGDQETQYF. In DNA, the CDR3 is TGCAGTGCTACACCACGCAAGGCGGGGGGGGATCAAGAGACCCAGTACTTC.

V gene TRBV24-1 combines with J gene TRBJ1-5; D is ambiguous. V shed 0 bases and J shed 4 bases, with 6 bases lying between them. The CDR3 covers 14 residues. CDR1 and CDR2 from the germline V gene are KGHDR and SFDVKD. The CDR3 is CATSDLGLNQPQHF. As DNA, the CDR3 is TGTGCCACCAGTGATTTGGGTTTAAATCAGCCCCAGCATTTT.

V usage is TRBV9 and J usage is TRBJ2-1, with 10 bases fitting TRBD2. Unmatched junction bases numbered 15, after V lost 4 bases and J lost 8 bases. This CDR3 spans 17 amino acids. Germline V lookup: CDR1 SGDLS, CDR2 YYNGEE. CDR3 DNA sequence: TGTGCCAGCAGCCCCCGACCGACTAGCGGGTTTGCTGATGAGCAGTTCTTC. Protein product: CASSPRPTSGFADEQFF. The entire variable domain, with the rest obtained from reference TRBV9 and TRBJ2-1, is as follows: DSGVTQTPKHLITATGQRVTLRCSPRSGDLSVYWYQQSLDQGLQFLIQYYNGEERAKGNILERFSAQQFPDLHSELNLSSLELGDSALYFCASSPRPTSGFADEQFFGPGTRLTVL.

This chain links TRBV10-3 with TRBJ2-3; possibly TRBD2 for D (6 bases). The V end was cut by 8 bases, the J end by 3 bases, with 12 bases between. The CDR3 has 13 residues. Germline lookup yields CDR1 ENHRY and CDR2 SYGVKD. CDR3 residues: CAIGGVATDTQYF. CDR3 in DNA: TGTGCCATCGGCGGGGTGGCAACAGATACGCAGTATTTT.

This rearrangement joins TRBV7-8 to TRBJ1-2; D call uncertain. Germline CDR1 is SGHVS and CDR2 is FQNEAQ. The CDR3 is made up of 14 amino acids. Trimming cost V 1 base and J 8 bases, with 14 bases left between them. The CDR3 DNA reads as TGTGCCAGCAGCTTAGACGAGCGGAGGGAGGGCTACACCTTC. This codes for CASSLDERREGYTF. Drawing the rest from reference TRBV7-8 and TRBJ1-2, the complete variable domain is GAGVSQSPRYKVAKRGQDVALRCDPISGHVSLFWYQQALGQGPEFLTYFQNEAQLDKSGLPSDRFFAERPEGSVSTLKIQRTQQEDSAVYLCASSLDERREGYTFGSGTRLTVV.

The chain joins TRBV5-1 to TRBJ2-2; D unresolved. V dropped 6 bases and J dropped 7 bases, with 10 bases sitting between them. This CDR3 has 12 residues. CDR1 is SGHRS, CDR2 YFSETQ, per germline. The CDR3 DNA reads as TGCGCCAGCACCGCTTCGGACGGGGAGCTGTTTTTT. Its translation is CASTASDGELFF. The full variable domain, with the rest looked up from reference TRBV5-1 and TRBJ2-2, is KAGVTQTPRYLIKTRGQQVTLSCSPISGHRSVSWYQQTPGQGLQFLFEYFSETQRNKGNFPGRFSGRQFSNSRSEMNVSTLELGDSALYLCASTASDGELFFGEGSRLTVL.

The rearrangement joins TRBV20-1 to TRBJ2-1; D may correspond to TRBD1 or TRBD2 (5 bases each). The CDR3 extends over 14 amino acids. V lost 4 bases, J lost 6 bases, and 16 bases lay in between. Germline CDR1 and CDR2: DFQATT and SNEGSKA (reference sequence). Here the CDR3 reads CSAKQGDVFNEQFF. Here the CDR3 DNA reads TGCAGTGCTAAGCAGGGAGATGTTTTCAATGAGCAGTTCTTC.

V and J are TRBV6-6 and TRBJ2-1, with D possibly TRBD2 on 6 matching bases. The germline gives CDR1 MNHNY, CDR2 SVGAGI (reference sequence). The CDR3 runs to 12 residues. V gave up 8 bases and J gave up 3 bases, with 8 bases separating them. DNA of the CDR3: TGTGCCAGCGCGACTAGCTACAATGAGCAGTTCTTC. Its protein product is CASATSYNEQFF.

This clonotype was counted at least ten times. One end of the junction does not line up with germline, which may come from a read error. The J gene is TRBJ1-2, the V gene TRBV4-3, with unresolved D. The germline V gene has CDR1 LGHNA and CDR2 YSLEER. This CDR3 has 13 amino acids. In DNA, the CDR3 is TGTGCCAGCAGCCAAGATCGTGGCTATGGCTACACCTTC. Its protein is CASSQDRGYGYTF.